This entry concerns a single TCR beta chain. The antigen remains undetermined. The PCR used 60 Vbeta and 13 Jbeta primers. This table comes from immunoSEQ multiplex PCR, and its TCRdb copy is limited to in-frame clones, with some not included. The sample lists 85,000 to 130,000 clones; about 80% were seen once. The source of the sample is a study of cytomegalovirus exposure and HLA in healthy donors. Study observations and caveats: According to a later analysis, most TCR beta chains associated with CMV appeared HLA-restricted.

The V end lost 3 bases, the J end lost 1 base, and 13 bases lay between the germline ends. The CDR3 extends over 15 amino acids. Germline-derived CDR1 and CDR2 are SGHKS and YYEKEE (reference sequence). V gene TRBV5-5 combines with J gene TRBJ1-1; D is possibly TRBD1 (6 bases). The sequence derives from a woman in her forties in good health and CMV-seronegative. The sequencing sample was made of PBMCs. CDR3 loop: CASSSTGTPNTEAFF. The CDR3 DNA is TGTGCCAGCAGCTCTACAGGGACCCCGAACACTGAAGCTTTCTTT.